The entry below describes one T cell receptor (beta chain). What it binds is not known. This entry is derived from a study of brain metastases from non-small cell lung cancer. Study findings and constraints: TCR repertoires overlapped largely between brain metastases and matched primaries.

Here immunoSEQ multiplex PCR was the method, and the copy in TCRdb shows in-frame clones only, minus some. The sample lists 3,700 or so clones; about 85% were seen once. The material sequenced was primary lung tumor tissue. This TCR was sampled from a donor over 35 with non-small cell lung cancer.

CDR3 nucleotides: TGTGCCAGCAGCCCAGCCGGCAGGGATGCTGGCTACACCTTC. Its protein is CASSPAGRDAGYTF. This sequence joins TRBV7-2 and TRBJ1-2; tentative D call: TRBD1 (5 bases). CDR3 length: 14 residues. From germline, CDR1 is SGHTA and CDR2 FQGNSA. Trimming took off 5 bases at V and 7 bases at J, with 17 bases between the two ends.